What follows are 5 T cell receptor beta chains derived from one specimen sequenced in a study of tumor-infiltrating lymphocytes in primary liver carcinoma. A primer in the constant region served to generate TCR beta cDNA from approximately 500 ng of total RNA. A slightly modified ARM-PCR protocol with three nested multiplex PCR rounds produced these TCR beta libraries. For roughly 10 cycles apiece, the opening two PCR rounds ran with TRBV1-TRBV30 forward primers and a C-beta reverse primer. TCRdb itself ran the multiplex PCR reads through MiXCR, one entry per CDR3 protein. Of more than 100,000 distinct CDR3 sequences detected, less than 75% appear once; the ten largest clones hold around 8.1%. From roughly 21-30 mg of unsorted bulk tissue, DNA and RNA were co-extracted together. The specimen was tumor-adjacent normal liver tissue. The source is a woman aged 55 to 70 with primary liver carcinoma and hepatitis B virus infection.

For this clonotype: Relative to the germline gene, one junction end is altered; a read error may explain this. The J gene is TRBJ2-4, the V gene TRBV10-2, with D perhaps TRBD1 (6 bases). CDR3 length: 14 amino acids. Germline loops: CDR1 WSHSY, CDR2 SAAADI. As DNA, the CDR3 is TGCGCCAGCCGTGAGTCAACGGGATGGGACACTCAGTACTTT. Its protein product is CASRESTGWDTQYF.

There are a few counts of this clonotype. The chain uses TRBV5-1 and TRBJ2-2, with D tentatively TRBD2 (5 bases). The CDR3 runs 13 residues. V lost 4 bases and J lost 7, with 11 bases in between. Germline assignment: CDR1 SGHRS and CDR2 YFSETQ. The DNA of the CDR3 is TGCGCCAGCAGCGGAGGACGGGACGGGGAGCTGTTTTTT. Amino acid sequence: CASSGGRDGELFF.

The sample holds one count of this clonotype. An end of the junction does not agree with germline; a read error may underlie this. This chain connects TRBV5-4 to TRBJ1-2, with D perhaps TRBD1 (6 bases). Germline CDR1 SGHNT, CDR2 YYREEE (reference sequence). The CDR3 has 12 amino acids. The CDR3 region has the DNA TGTGCCAACAGCTTCTCAGGGGCTAGCTACACCTTC. Translating it yields CANSFSGASYTF. Complete variable domain (other parts from reference TRBV5-4 and TRBJ1-2): ETGVTQSPTHLIKTRGQQVTLRCSSQSGHNTVSWYQQALGQGPQFIFQYYREEENGRGNFPPRFSGLQFPNYSSELNVNALELDDSALYLCANSFSGASYTFGSGTRLTVV.

A remark on this clonotype: A much larger clone differs from this one at a single base, so this may be a read error. V gene TRBV28 combines with J gene TRBJ2-7, with 9 bases lining up with TRBD1. Germline V gene data show CDR1 as MDHEN and CDR2 as SYDVKM. The V segment lost 5 bases and the J segment 6 bases; nucleotides outside the gene matches: 8. This CDR3 is built from 14 residues. The CDR3 protein is CASSLAGQGFEQYF. Here the CDR3 DNA reads TGTGCCAGCAGTCTTGCCGGACAGGGGTTCGAGCAGTACTTC.

This chain uses TRBV11-2 with TRBJ2-3; TRBD2 aligns across 8 bases. The CDR3 has 17 amino acids. V gave up 6 bases and J gave up 4 bases; unmatched junction bases: 15. Germline CDR1 SGHAT, CDR2 FQNNGV. This CDR3 reads CASSTKREPLRSDTQYF. The DNA for the CDR3 is TGTGCCAGCAGTACCAAGCGGGAGCCACTAAGATCAGATACGCAGTATTTT.